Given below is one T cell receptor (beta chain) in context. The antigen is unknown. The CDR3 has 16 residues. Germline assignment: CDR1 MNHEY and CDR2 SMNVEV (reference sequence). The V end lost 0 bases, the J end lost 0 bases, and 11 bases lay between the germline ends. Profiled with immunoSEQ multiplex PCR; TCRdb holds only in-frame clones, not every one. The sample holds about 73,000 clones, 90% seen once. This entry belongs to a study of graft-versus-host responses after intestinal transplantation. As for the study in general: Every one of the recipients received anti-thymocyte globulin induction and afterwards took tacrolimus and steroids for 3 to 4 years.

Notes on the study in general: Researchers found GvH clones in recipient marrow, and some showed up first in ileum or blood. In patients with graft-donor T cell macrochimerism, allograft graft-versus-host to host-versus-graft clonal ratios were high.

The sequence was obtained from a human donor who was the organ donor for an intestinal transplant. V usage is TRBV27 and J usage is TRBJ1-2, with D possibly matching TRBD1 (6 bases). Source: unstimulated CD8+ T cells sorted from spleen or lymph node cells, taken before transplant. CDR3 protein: CASSLSPNRANYGYTF. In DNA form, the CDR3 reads TGTGCCAGCAGTTTATCCCCTAACAGGGCTAACTATGGCTACACCTTC.